These T cell receptor beta chains were read from a single sample in a study of cytomegalovirus exposure and HLA in healthy donors. The method was immunoSEQ multiplex PCR; TCRdb's version includes in-frame clones alone and lacks a portion of them. This table holds about 130,000 clones, less than 80% found once. The specimen was PBMCs. These receptors all come from a man aged 25-45 years in good health and CMV-seronegative. Each CDR3 is given with its conserved first and last residue. A D gene is named only where the DNA matches it firmly. Only some rows state a clone size, as once, few, many or a class for expanded clones.

abundance,j_gene,d_gene,v_gene,CDR3aa,CDR3nt
NA,TRBJ2-7,NA,TRBV6-5,CASSYEPPGEQYF,TGTGCCAGCAGTTACGAGCCGCCGGGGGAGCAGTACTTC
NA,TRBJ2-7,TRBD1,TRBV4-1,CASSRDRELGEQYF,TGCGCCAGCAGCCGGGACAGGGAGCTTGGGGAGCAGTACTTC
NA,TRBJ1-1,NA,TRBV5-1,CASSLDPDSTEAFF,TGCGCCAGCAGCTTGGACCCAGACTCCACTGAAGCTTTCTTT
NA,TRBJ1-6,TRBD1,TRBV2,CASSESTGGISPLHF,TGTGCCAGCAGCGAATCGACAGGGGGAATATCACCCCTCCACTTT
NA,TRBJ2-2,TRBD1,TRBV19,CASSLDRGLSGELFF,TGTGCCAGTAGCTTGGACAGGGGGCTATCCGGGGAGCTGTTTTTT
NA,TRBJ2-5,NA,TRBV5-4,CASSLLGQETQYF,TGTGCCAGCAGCTTGCTAGGCCAAGAGACCCAGTACTTC
NA,TRBJ1-5,TRBD1,TRBV28,CASSAGTGVQPQHF,TGTGCCAGCAGTGCCGGGACAGGGGTTCAGCCCCAGCATTTT
few,TRBJ2-7,NA,TRBV18,CASSPPRGGRISYEQYF,TGTGCCAGCTCACCCCCCCGAGGAGGCAGGATCTCCTACGAGCAGTACTTC
NA,TRBJ1-1,TRBD1,TRBV5-1,CASSLVQGATEAFF,TGCGCCAGCAGCTTAGTACAGGGGGCCACTGAAGCTTTCTTT
NA,TRBJ1-2,NA,TRBV5-6,CASSLWRGPLYGYTF,TGTGCCAGCAGCTTGTGGCGGGGGCCTCTCTATGGCTACACCTTC
once,TRBJ2-4,NA,TRBV12-2,CASRLATSLRIAKNIQYF,TGTGCAAGTCGCTTAGCCACTAGCCTTCGGATAGCCAAAAACATTCAGTACTTC
once,TRBJ2-7,TRBD1,TRBV4-3,CASSQDLGTGTYEQYF,TGCGCCAGCAGCCAAGATCTGGGGACAGGGACCTACGAGCAGTACTTC
NA,TRBJ2-7,NA,TRBV7-2,CASSLGVEVAYEQYF,TGTGCCAGCAGCTTAGGGGTAGAGGTAGCTTACGAGCAGTACTTC
NA,TRBJ1-2,NA,TRBV25-1,CASSEYLSEGGYTF,TGTGCCAGCAGTGAATATCTCTCGGAGGGTGGCTACACCTTC
NA,TRBJ2-1,TRBD1,TRBV28,CASHTNRGRNEQFF,TGTGCCAGCCATACGAACAGGGGGAGGAATGAGCAGTTCTTC
few,TRBJ2-2,TRBD1,TRBV7-6,CASSQITGATGELFF,TGTGCCAGCAGCCAGATAACAGGGGCCACCGGGGAGCTGTTTTTT
NA,TRBJ2-7,TRBD1,TRBV4-1,CASSQASGTGWYEQYF,TGCGCCAGCAGCCAAGCCTCCGGGACAGGGTGGTACGAGCAGTACTTC
NA,TRBJ2-1,NA,TRBV23-1,CASSQSPGSTYNEQFF,TGCGCCAGCAGTCAATCACCGGGGTCGACCTACAATGAGCAGTTCTTC
NA,TRBJ1-2,NA,TRBV6-1,CASSEALHPRDYGYTF,TGTGCCAGCAGTGAAGCGCTACACCCTCGGGACTATGGCTACACCTTC
few,TRBJ1-3,NA,TRBV11-3,CASSFPGCEPTGNTIYF,TGTGCCAGCAGCTTCCCGGGATGCGAGCCAACTGGAAACACCATATATTTT
once,TRBJ2-2,NA,TRBV2,CASRVYILGELFF,TGTGCCAGCAGGGTATACATCTTAGGGGAGCTGTTTTTT
NA,TRBJ2-5,NA,TRBV6-5,CASSYSSFRETQYF,TGTGCCAGCAGTTACTCGAGTTTTCGGGAGACCCAGTACTTC
NA,TRBJ2-5,NA,TRBV9,CASSVGAGGYQETQYF,TGTGCCAGCAGCGTAGGGGCAGGGGGGTACCAAGAGACCCAGTACTTC
NA,TRBJ1-4,TRBD1,TRBV2,CASKDRNFEKLFF,TGTGCCAGCAAGGACAGGAACTTTGAAAAACTGTTTTTT
NA,TRBJ2-7,NA,TRBV11-2,CASSFSGTSYEQYF,TGTGCCAGCAGCTTCTCCGGGACATCCTACGAGCAGTACTTC
NA,TRBJ2-3,NA,TRBV19,CASSTRQGGKTDTQYF,TGTGCCAGTAGTACGCGACAGGGAGGTAAAACAGATACGCAGTATTTT
NA,TRBJ2-7,NA,TRBV4-2,CASSPRSGYEQYF,TGTGCCAGCAGCCCCCGGTCGGGCTACGAGCAGTACTTC
few,TRBJ2-1,TRBD2,TRBV6-1,CASIRHAAGGDEQFF,TGTGCCAGCATTCGGCACGCCGCGGGGGGGGATGAGCAGTTCTTC
NA,TRBJ2-7,TRBD2,TRBV28,CASSVAGAPYEQYF,TGTGCCAGCAGTGTAGCGGGGGCCCCGTACGAGCAGTACTTC
NA,TRBJ1-2,NA,TRBV10-3,CAIRPRATNYGYTF,TGTGCCATCAGGCCCAGGGCCACTAACTATGGCTACACCTTC
few,TRBJ1-2,NA,TRBV5-1,CASSPRGGTYGYTF,TGCGCCAGCAGCCCCCGCGGGGGGACCTATGGCTACACCTTC
NA,TRBJ2-1,NA,TRBV6-1,CASSELTGGYNEQFF,TGTGCCAGCAGTGAACTGACAGGCGGGTACAATGAGCAGTTCTTC
few,TRBJ1-5,TRBD1,TRBV4-3,CASSSDRGEQPQHF,TGCGCCAGCAGCTCAGACAGGGGCGAACAGCCCCAGCATTTT
NA,TRBJ2-4,NA,TRBV7-2,CASSPTGHGKNIQYF,TGTGCCAGCAGCCCAACGGGACACGGCAAAAACATTCAGTACTTC
NA,TRBJ2-5,NA,TRBV27,CASSSVQGEETQYF,TGTGCCAGCAGTTCGGTACAGGGCGAGGAGACCCAGTACTTC
NA,TRBJ1-2,NA,TRBV7-3,CASSPEGSYGYTF,TGTGCCAGCAGCCCCGAGGGATCCTATGGCTACACCTTC
once,TRBJ1-6,TRBD1,TRBV6-1,CASSQGPGQGSPLHF,TGTGCCAGCAGTCAAGGACCGGGACAGGGTTCACCCCTCCACTTT
NA,TRBJ1-4,TRBD1,TRBV5-4,CASSFSGTGEKKLFF,TGTGCCAGCAGCTTTTCCGGGACAGGGGAGAAAAAACTGTTTTTT
NA,TRBJ1-1,NA,TRBV18,CASSLGPGGDTEAFF,TGTGCCAGCTCACTAGGACCGGGCGGGGACACTGAAGCTTTCTTT
NA,TRBJ2-5,NA,TRBV4-1,CASSDRVLLATQETQYF,TGCGCCAGCAGCGACAGGGTTTTACTAGCTACTCAAGAGACCCAGTACTTC
NA,TRBJ1-2,TRBD1,TRBV6-6,CASSTGTGYKVYGYTF,TGTGCCAGCAGTACCGGGACAGGGTATAAAGTCTATGGCTACACCTTC
NA,TRBJ2-1,NA,TRBV27,CASSLPGLEQFF,TGTGCCAGCAGTTTACCGGGGTTAGAACAGTTCTTC
few,TRBJ1-1,NA,TRBV30,CAWAPRMGTEAFF,TGTGCCTGGGCCCCTAGGATGGGCACTGAAGCTTTCTTT
NA,TRBJ2-6,NA,TRBV27,CASSLNSGANVLTF,TGTGCCAGTTCACTGAACTCTGGGGCCAACGTCCTGACTTTC
NA,TRBJ2-7,NA,TRBV7-9,CASSRGGYEQYF,TGTGCCAGCAGCCGGGGTGGGTACGAGCAGTACTTC
NA,TRBJ2-7,TRBD2,TRBV6-1,CASSEFLSSGGASSYEQYF,TGTGCCAGCAGTGAATTTCTGTCTAGCGGGGGCGCCAGCTCCTACGAGCAGTACTTC
NA,TRBJ2-7,NA,TRBV28,CASTKAPYEQYF,TGTGCCAGCACCAAAGCCCCCTACGAGCAGTACTTC
few,TRBJ1-5,TRBD1,TRBV15,CATSSTGSQHF,TGTGCCACCAGCTCGACAGGGAGCCAGCATTTT
NA,TRBJ2-4,TRBD1,TRBV18,CASSPNGQGVGNIQYF,TGTGCCAGCTCACCAAATGGACAGGGGGTGGGAAACATTCAGTACTTC
NA,TRBJ1-4,NA,TRBV5-4,CASSSFRGGEIEKLFF,TGTGCCAGCAGCTCCTTCAGGGGAGGGGAGATAGAAAAACTGTTTTTT
NA,TRBJ1-3,NA,TRBV7-9,CASSLTGNTIYF,TGTGCCAGCAGCTTGACAGGAAACACCATATATTTT
NA,TRBJ2-1,TRBD1,TRBV6-1,CASSEASRTGSYNEQFF,TGTGCCAGCAGTGAAGCTAGTCGGACAGGCTCCTACAATGAGCAGTTCTTC
NA,TRBJ2-5,NA,TRBV12-5,CASGLGRETQYF,TGTGCTAGTGGCTTGGGGAGGGAGACCCAGTACTTC
NA,TRBJ1-1,NA,TRBV6-5,CASSYSRGGEDTEAFF,TGTGCCAGCAGTTACTCGAGGGGAGGGGAGGACACTGAAGCTTTCTTT
NA,TRBJ1-5,TRBD1,TRBV5-1,CASTRYLRGKGQPQHF,TGCGCCAGCACACGATACCTCAGGGGGAAAGGCCAGCCCCAGCATTTT
NA,TRBJ1-2,TRBD1,TRBV30,CAWSVGQGGGYTF,TGTGCCTGGAGTGTCGGACAGGGCGGGGGCTACACCTTC
NA,TRBJ2-1,TRBD1,TRBV15,CATSRWTGSYNEQFF,TGTGCCACCAGCAGATGGACAGGGTCCTACAATGAGCAGTTCTTC